A single sample is the source of the 9 T cell receptor beta chains below, sequenced in a study of T cells in Graves' hyperthyroidism and ophthalmopathy. TCR beta CDR3 region amplification was performed from RNA transcripts. Primed by the HTBI set, a first-round RT-PCR was run on the TCR CDR3. Each CDR3 protein gets one entry after TCRdb re-called the multiplex PCR reads with MiXCR. The sample carries more than 650,000 distinct CDR3 sequences, 13% to 15% recorded once. The material sequenced was blood. The source is a woman between 18 and 29 years old with Graves' hyperthyroidism.

This sequence joins TRBV12-3 or TRBV12-4 and TRBJ1-3; D is ambiguous. V shed 6 bases and J shed 0 bases, with 12 bases lying between them. CDR3 size: 15 residues. This CDR3 reads CASSLTDTSGNTIYF. CDR3 nucleotide sequence: TGTGCCAGCAGCCTTACAGATACCTCTGGAAACACCATATATTTT.

Note on this clonotype: A read error is possible here, since a much larger clone lies one base away. J is TRBJ2-7 and V is TRBV28; D perhaps matches TRBD1 (6 bases). The germline gives CDR1 MDHEN, CDR2 SYDVKM. The CDR3 totals 13 residues. This CDR3 is CAGRGGGTYEQYF. As DNA, the CDR3 is TGTGCCGGCAGGGGCGGCGGAACCTACGAGCAGTACTTC.

The gene calls are TRBV12-3 or TRBV12-4 and TRBJ2-5, with 9 bases matching TRBD2. The ends lost 5 bases at V and 5 bases at J; junction bases unmatched: 6. The CDR3 runs to 14 residues. The CDR3 protein is CASSGSGSPETQYF. The DNA of the CDR3 is TGTGCCAGCAGTGGTAGCGGGAGTCCCGAGACCCAGTACTTC.

This clonotype was counted at least ten times. The chain couples TRBV11-2 to TRBJ2-7, with 7 bases aligning to TRBD2. This CDR3 comprises 14 residues. Germline assignment: CDR1 SGHAT and CDR2 FQNNGV. J lost 2 bases, V lost 4 bases, and 5 bases had no gene match. CDR3 loop: CASSSSGVTYEQYF. The CDR3 region has the DNA TGTGCCAGCAGCTCCAGCGGGGTCACCTACGAGCAGTACTTC.

There are a few counts of this clonotype. The chain combines TRBV28 with TRBJ2-7; D gene unclear. The germline gives CDR1 MDHEN, CDR2 SYDVKM. V lost 6 bases, J lost 7 bases, and 13 bases lay in between. CDR3 length equals 12 residues. Here the CDR3 DNA reads TGTGCCAGCAGACCCCCCGGGTGGGAGCAGTACTTC. Encoded protein: CASRPPGWEQYF.

This clonotype came up many times. The chain recombines TRBV13 with TRBJ2-7; D might be TRBD1 (5 bases). The ends were cut back, 5 bases at V and 3 bases at J, with 23 bases in the middle. Germline loops: CDR1 PRHDT, CDR2 FYEKMQ (reference sequence). This CDR3 comprises 17 residues. CDR3 sequence (DNA): TGTGCCAGCAGCGCAAGGACACCCGGTGGATACGACTACGAGCAGTACTTC. Translation gives CASSARTPGGYDYEQYF.

The chain combines TRBV4-1 with TRBJ2-1; 10 positions match TRBD2. The CDR3 contains 18 residues. The V gene end was trimmed by 3 bases and the J gene end by 4 bases; junction bases not matched to a gene: 12. Germline V CDR1 and CDR2: MGHRA, YSYEKL. The chain's CDR3 is CASSHQPTSGFMYNEQFF. The CDR3 region has the DNA TGCGCCAGCAGCCACCAGCCGACTAGCGGGTTCATGTACAATGAGCAGTTCTTC.

The DNA of the CDR3 is TGTGCCAGCAGCTCGACGGACAGGGGGCAGTACTTC. Amino acid sequence: CASSSTDRGQYF. The chain couples TRBV7-2 to TRBJ2-7, with TRBD1 matching 9 bases. The ends lost 4 bases at V and 9 bases at J; junction bases unmatched: 4. CDR1 is SGHTA and CDR2 is FQGNSA in the germline V gene. This CDR3 contains 12 residues. Drawing the rest from reference TRBV7-2 and TRBJ2-7, the complete variable domain is GAGVSQSPSNKVTEKGKDVELRCDPISGHTALYWYRQSLGQGLEFLIYFQGNSAPDKSGLPSDRFSAERTGGSVSTLTIQRTQQEDSAVYLCASSSTDRGQYFGPGTRLTVT.

The chain carries TRBV19 and TRBJ2-2; 9 bases align to TRBD2. The V gene's germline CDR1 is LNHDA and CDR2 SQIVND (reference sequence). The CDR3 consists of 15 residues. V lost 9 bases and J lost 0; bases outside the gene matches: 5. DNA of the CDR3: TGTGCCAGCAGACTAGCGGCCACGAACACCGGGGAGCTGTTTTTT. The encoded protein is CASRLAATNTGELFF.